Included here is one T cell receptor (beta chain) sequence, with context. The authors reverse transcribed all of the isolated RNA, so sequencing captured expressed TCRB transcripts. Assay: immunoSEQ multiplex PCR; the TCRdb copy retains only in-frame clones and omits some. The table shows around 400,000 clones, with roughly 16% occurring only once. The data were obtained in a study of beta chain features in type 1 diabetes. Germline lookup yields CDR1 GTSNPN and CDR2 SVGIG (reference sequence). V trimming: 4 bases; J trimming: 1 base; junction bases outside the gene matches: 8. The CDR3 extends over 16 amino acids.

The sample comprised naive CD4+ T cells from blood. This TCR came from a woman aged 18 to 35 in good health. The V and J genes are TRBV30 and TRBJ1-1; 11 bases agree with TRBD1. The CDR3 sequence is CAWIPGQGASNTEAFF. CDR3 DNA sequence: TGTGCCTGGATCCCCGGACAGGGGGCTTCGAACACTGAAGCTTTCTTT.